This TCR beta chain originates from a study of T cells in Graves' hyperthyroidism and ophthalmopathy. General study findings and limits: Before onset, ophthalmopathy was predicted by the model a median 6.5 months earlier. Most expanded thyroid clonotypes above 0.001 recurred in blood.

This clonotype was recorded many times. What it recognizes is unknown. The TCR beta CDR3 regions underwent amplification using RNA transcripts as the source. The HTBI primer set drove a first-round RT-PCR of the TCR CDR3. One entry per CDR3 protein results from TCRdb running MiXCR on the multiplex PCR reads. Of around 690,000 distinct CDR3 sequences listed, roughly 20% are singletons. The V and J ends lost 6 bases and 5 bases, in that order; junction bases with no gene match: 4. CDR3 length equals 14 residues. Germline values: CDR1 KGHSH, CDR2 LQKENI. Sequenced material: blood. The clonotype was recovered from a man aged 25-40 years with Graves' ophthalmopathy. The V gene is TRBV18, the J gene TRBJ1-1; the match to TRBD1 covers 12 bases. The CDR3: CASSPGQGATEAFF. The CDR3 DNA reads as TGTGCCAGCTCGCCGGGACAGGGGGCGACTGAAGCTTTCTTT.